The 17 T cell receptor beta chains given below trace back to one sample, sequenced in a study of blood T cell repertoires in COVID-19. The data were produced by immunoSEQ multiplex PCR, yet TCRdb's version contains in-frame clones alone and is incomplete. The sample carries 150,000 to 180,000 clones, 76% recorded once. Material for sequencing was peripheral blood. Receptor source: a woman aged 80 or over with acute or convalescent COVID-19.

This chain links TRBV5-4 with TRBJ2-5, with D maybe TRBD2 (6 bases). The V end lost 2 bases, the J end lost 4 bases, and 15 bases lay between the germline ends. The length of the CDR3 is 15 residues. The V gene's germline CDR1 is SGHNT and CDR2 YYREEE (reference sequence). The CDR3: CASSFGNRRGETQYF. In DNA form, the CDR3 reads TGTGCCAGCAGCTTCGGTAACAGGAGGGGAGAGACCCAGTACTTC.

A few counts support this clone. The rearrangement uses TRBV19 and TRBJ1-5; no firm D call. The CDR3 is made up of 13 amino acids. From germline, CDR1 is LNHDA and CDR2 SQIVND (reference sequence). V lost 1 base and J 5 bases, leaving 6 bases between the germline ends. CDR3 protein: CASSIVADQPQHF. DNA for the CDR3: TGTGCCAGTAGTATAGTGGCGGATCAGCCCCAGCATTTT.

This chain links TRBV30 with TRBJ2-7, with D possibly TRBD2 on 6 matching bases. Trimming cost V 5 bases and J 4 bases, with 15 bases left between them. This CDR3 contains 13 residues. Germline assignment: CDR1 GTSNPN and CDR2 SVGIG (reference sequence). CDR3 sequence reads: CAWGPGLLYEQYF. The CDR3 nucleotides read TGTGCCTGGGGACCGGGACTCCTATACGAGCAGTACTTC.

This clone was detected once. The gene calls are TRBV7-9 and TRBJ2-3; D gene ambiguous. This CDR3 has 15 amino acids. CDR1 SEHNR and CDR2 FQNEAQ come from the germline V gene (reference sequence). The V end lost 1 base, the J end lost 0 bases, and 8 bases lay between the germline ends. CDR3 sequence: CASSLGWRSTDTQYF. The CDR3 DNA sequence: TGTGCCAGCAGCTTAGGTTGGCGGAGCACAGATACGCAGTATTTT.

This chain uses TRBV4-3 with TRBJ2-1; 8 bases map to TRBD2. The CDR3 is 18 residues long. The J segment lost 1 base and the V segment lost 0 bases, leaving 8 bases of the junction unmatched. The V gene's germline CDR1 is LGHNA and CDR2 YSLEER. Written as DNA, the CDR3 is TGCGCCAGCAGCCAAGAGGGAACGGGGGGGCGTTCCTACAATGAGCAGTTCTTC. Protein sequence: CASSQEGTGGRSYNEQFF.

The gene calls are TRBV13 and TRBJ1-1; D possibly corresponds to TRBD1 (6 bases). V was clipped by 5 bases and J by 4 bases, with 20 bases between them. The CDR3 totals 16 residues. The V gene's germline CDR1 is PRHDT and CDR2 FYEKMQ (reference sequence). The CDR3 DNA is TGTGCCAGCAGCCACAGGTGGGGGGGCGGAATCACTGAAGCTTTCTTT. Amino acid sequence: CASSHRWGGGITEAFF.

The chain has TRBV14 and TRBJ2-7, with D perhaps TRBD2 (5 bases). This CDR3 is built from 13 residues. The germline CDR1 and CDR2 sequences are SGHDN and FVKESK. V lost 6 bases, J lost 6 bases, and 15 bases lay in between. The CDR3 reads CASRPLEGGEQYF. Written as DNA, the CDR3 is TGTGCCAGCAGACCTCTTGAAGGAGGCGAGCAGTACTTC.

CDR3 protein: CASSVGQGDIQYF. CDR3 DNA: TGTGCCAGCAGCGTGGGACAGGGGGACATTCAGTACTTC. The gene calls are TRBV7-3 and TRBJ2-4, with TRBD1 identical over 11 bases. This CDR3 is 13 amino acids long. Germline CDR1 and CDR2: SGHTA and FQGTGA. V shed 5 bases and J 8 bases; nucleotides not matched to a gene: 2.

This clone was recorded only once. The chain combines TRBV6-5 with TRBJ1-5, with D tentatively TRBD1 (5 bases). Trimming shortened V by 6 bases and J by 5 bases, and 8 bases separated the two germline ends. The CDR3 runs 12 residues. Looked up from germline, CDR1 is MNHEY and CDR2 is SVGAGI. The CDR3 DNA sequence: TGTGCCAGCAGCAGGGTTTATCAGCCCCAGCATTTT. Translating gives CASSRVYQPQHF.

V gene TRBV30 combines with J gene TRBJ2-2, with D possibly TRBD2 on 6 matching bases. V was pared by 3 bases and J by 3 bases, with 14 bases between. The CDR3 is made up of 15 amino acids. Germline CDR1 and CDR2: GTSNPN and SVGIG (reference sequence). CDR3 amino acids: CAWSLGLGDTGELFF. The CDR3, as DNA: TGTGCCTGGAGCCTGGGACTGGGGGACACCGGGGAGCTGTTTTTT.

This clone was counted at least ten times. This chain joins TRBV28 and TRBJ2-5; D is possibly TRBD2 (5 bases). CDR1 MDHEN and CDR2 SYDVKM come from the germline V gene. V was trimmed by 5 bases and J by 1 base, leaving 14 bases between them. This CDR3 region has 15 residues. The CDR3: CASSASTEAQETQYF. The DNA for the CDR3 is TGTGCCAGCAGTGCCTCGACGGAGGCCCAAGAGACCCAGTACTTC.

This clone was seen once. The V call is TRBV24-1, the J call TRBJ2-3; TRBD1 is a possible D gene (6 bases). The ends were cut back, 6 bases at V and 4 bases at J, with 16 bases in the middle. The CDR3 is 15 amino acids. Germline V CDR1 and CDR2: KGHDR, SFDVKD. The CDR3 DNA sequence: TGTGCCACCAGTAAGACAGGTCCGAGCGCAGATACGCAGTATTTT. Its protein product is CATSKTGPSADTQYF.

This clone occurred once. The chain combines TRBV5-4 with TRBJ2-2; TRBD2 aligns across 11 bases. Trimming removed 2 bases from V and 5 bases from J; junction bases left unmatched: 5. This CDR3 region has 16 residues. Germline lookup yields CDR1 SGHNT and CDR2 YYREEE (reference sequence). The CDR3 region is CASSLLAGVGTGELFF. The CDR3 DNA sequence: TGTGCCAGCAGCTTACTAGCGGGAGTGGGTACCGGGGAGCTGTTTTTT.

This chain links TRBV7-8 with TRBJ2-6; D unclear. The CDR3 sequence is 16 residues long. Trimming shortened V by 1 base and J by 0 bases, and 7 bases separated the two germline ends. Germline CDR1 and CDR2: SGHVS and FQNEAQ. This chain's CDR3 is CASSLEQSSGANVLTF. CDR3 nucleotides: TGTGCCAGCAGCTTAGAACAGAGCTCTGGGGCCAACGTCCTGACTTTC.

This chain joins TRBV7-8 and TRBJ1-1; 9 bases map to TRBD1. Germline V CDR1 and CDR2: SGHVS, FQNEAQ. CDR3 length: 14 residues. V lost 0 bases to trimming and J lost 10 bases; unmatched junction nucleotides: 6. The CDR3 region has the DNA TGTGCCAGCAGCTTAGCGGCCTCGGACAGGGGAGCTTTCTTT. The encoded protein is CASSLAASDRGAFF.

Here the CDR3 reads CASSHPGGAYTGELFF. DNA of the CDR3: TGTGCCAGCAGCCACCCTGGGGGGGCGTACACCGGGGAGCTGTTTTTT. The chain has TRBV3-1 (or the pseudogene TRBV3-2) and TRBJ2-2, with D possibly being TRBD2 (7 bases). CDR3 length equals 16 residues. Between the trimmed V and J ends, which lost 3 bases and 3 bases, there was a span of 14 bases. CDR1 and CDR2 from the germline V gene are LGHDT and YNNKEL (reference sequence).

V gene TRBV11-1 combines with J gene TRBJ2-1; 7 bases map to TRBD2. This CDR3 comprises 14 residues. Germline V CDR1 and CDR2: SGHAT, FQDESV (reference sequence). Trimming took 2 bases from V and 9 from J; bases not matched to a gene: 7. The CDR3 DNA reads TGTGCCAGCAGCTTACGGCGGGAGCTGGGTGAGCAGTTCTTC. It yields the protein CASSLRRELGEQFF.